Below, 12 T cell receptor beta chains from the same sample are listed, as sequenced in a study of blood T cell repertoires in COVID-19. Profiling relied on immunoSEQ multiplex PCR, and the TCRdb table lists in-frame clones only, not all of them. The table records fewer than 85,000 clones, around 67% of them present only once. The sequenced sample consisted of peripheral blood. The receptor set was obtained from a man aged 55 to 70 with acute or convalescent COVID-19.

The rearrangement links TRBV7-3 to TRBJ2-2, with 9 positions matching TRBD2. This CDR3 is 15 amino acids long. Trimming took 0 bases from V and 6 from J; bases not matched to a gene: 2. Germline V lookup: CDR1 SGHTA, CDR2 FQGTGA. The chain's CDR3 is CASSLTSGSPGELFF. CDR3 sequence (DNA): TGTGCCAGCAGCTTAACTAGCGGGAGCCCCGGGGAGCTGTTTTTT.

This clone has at least ten counts. The chain joins TRBV15 to TRBJ1-3; maybe TRBD1 (6 bases). This CDR3 comprises 16 residues. Germline V gene data show CDR1 as LNHNV and CDR2 as YYDKDF (reference sequence). V lost 2 bases to trimming and J lost 1 base, with 12 bases between them. CDR3 DNA sequence: TGTGCCACCAGCAGACGAAGGGGGGGATCTGGAAACACCATATATTTT. Translated: CATSRRRGGSGNTIYF.

The V call is TRBV7-7, the J call TRBJ2-5, with TRBD1 as a possible D gene (6 bases). V was cut by 5 bases and J by 5 bases, with 18 bases left in between. The germline V gene encodes CDR1 SSHAT and CDR2 FNYEAQ (reference sequence). The CDR3 consists of 15 residues. The CDR3: CASSERVGGGETQYF. The CDR3, as DNA: TGTGCCAGCAGCGAAAGGGTAGGGGGTGGGGAGACCCAGTACTTC.

This rearrangement joins TRBV6-5 to TRBJ2-1, with TRBD2 as a possible D gene (5 bases). The CDR3 consists of 15 residues. Germline V CDR1 and CDR2: MNHEY, SVGAGI. V dropped 2 bases and J dropped 2 bases, with 10 bases sitting between them. Here the CDR3 reads CASSYRSGPYNEQFF. DNA of the CDR3: TGTGCCAGCAGTTACAGGAGCGGCCCCTACAATGAGCAGTTCTTC.

This chain connects TRBV4-1 to TRBJ2-5; 9 bases align to TRBD2. This CDR3 is built from 15 residues. The germline V gene has CDR1 MGHRA and CDR2 YSYEKL. Trimming at V came to 4 bases and at J to 5 bases, leaving 8 bases not matched to a gene. CDR3 sequence: CASSRGTSSDETQYF. Written as DNA, the CDR3 is TGCGCCAGCAGCCGCGGGACTAGCAGTGATGAGACCCAGTACTTC.

V and J are TRBV5-4 and TRBJ2-5; D is perhaps TRBD2 (6 bases). V lost 2 bases to trimming and J lost 6 bases, with 17 bases between them. The CDR3 covers 15 residues. Germline V gives CDR1 SGHNT, CDR2 YYREEE (reference sequence). DNA for the CDR3: TGTGCCAGCAGCTTTGGAGGGCCCGATCTGAAGACCCAGTACTTC. Its translation is CASSFGGPDLKTQYF.

CDR3 in amino acids: CASSEYGTGGAEGYTF. The CDR3 bases are TGTGCCAGCAGTGAATACGGGACAGGGGGCGCAGAGGGCTACACCTTC. The V and J genes are TRBV6-1 and TRBJ1-2, with TRBD1 matching 12 bases. The CDR3 consists of 16 residues. Trimming removed 2 bases from V and 8 bases from J; junction bases left unmatched: 9. In germline, CDR1 is MNHNS, CDR2 SASEGT.

The rearrangement links TRBV6-5 to TRBJ2-5; tentative D call: TRBD2 (6 bases). Germline CDR1 and CDR2: MNHEY and SVGAGI. Trimming cost V 8 bases and J 9 bases, with 13 bases left between them. The CDR3 length is 11 residues. CDR3 sequence: CASGGLRAQYF. CDR3 coding DNA: TGTGCCAGCGGGGGACTCCGCGCCCAGTACTTC.

The genes are TRBV9 and TRBJ1-4, with D possibly TRBD1 on 5 matching bases. V lost 4 bases and J 4 bases, leaving 11 bases between the germline ends. The CDR3 sequence is 14 residues long. Germline V gene sequence: CDR1 SGDLS, CDR2 YYNGEE. This CDR3 reads CASSPDRVNEKLFF. The CDR3 DNA reads as TGTGCCAGCAGCCCCGACAGAGTTAATGAAAAACTGTTTTTT.

On this clone itself: Germline and junction disagree at one end, which may indicate a read error. V is TRBV4-2 and J is TRBJ2-3; TRBD2 matches at 9 bases. Germline values: CDR1 LGHNA, CDR2 YNFKEQ. The length of the CDR3 is 12 residues. CDR3 loop: CASTLDGGRAIF. As DNA, the CDR3 is TGTGCCAGCACCCTAGACGGCGGGAGGGCCATATTT.

This clone has just a few counts. This chain links TRBV5-4 with TRBJ2-7, with unresolved D. Germline loops: CDR1 SGHNT, CDR2 YYREEE (reference sequence). V was cut by 5 bases and J by 3 bases, with 6 bases left in between. This CDR3 region has 11 residues. The CDR3 DNA reads as TGTGCCAGCAGTGGCCACTACGAGCAGTACTTC. As protein: CASSGHYEQYF.

The chain links TRBV2 to TRBJ2-5; no clear D gene. Trimming took off 7 bases at V and 5 bases at J, with 8 bases between the two ends. CDR1 SNHLY and CDR2 FYNNEI come from the germline V gene. The CDR3 consists of 11 residues. The CDR3 region has the DNA TGTGCCAGCAAAATGGAGGAGACCCAGTACTTC. Amino acid sequence: CASKMEETQYF.